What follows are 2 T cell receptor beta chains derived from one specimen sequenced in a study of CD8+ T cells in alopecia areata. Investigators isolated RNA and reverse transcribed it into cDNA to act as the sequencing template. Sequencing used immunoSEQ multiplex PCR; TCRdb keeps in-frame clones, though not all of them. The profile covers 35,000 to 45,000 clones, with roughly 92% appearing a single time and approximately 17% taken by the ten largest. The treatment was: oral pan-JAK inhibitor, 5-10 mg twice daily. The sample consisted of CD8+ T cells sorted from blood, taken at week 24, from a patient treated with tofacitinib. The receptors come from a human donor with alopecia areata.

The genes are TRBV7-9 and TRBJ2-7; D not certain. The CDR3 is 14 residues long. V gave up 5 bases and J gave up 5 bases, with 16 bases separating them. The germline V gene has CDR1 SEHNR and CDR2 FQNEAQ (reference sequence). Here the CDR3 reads CASSQPGKLHEQYF. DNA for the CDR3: TGTGCCAGCAGCCAGCCGGGCAAGCTGCACGAGCAGTACTTC.

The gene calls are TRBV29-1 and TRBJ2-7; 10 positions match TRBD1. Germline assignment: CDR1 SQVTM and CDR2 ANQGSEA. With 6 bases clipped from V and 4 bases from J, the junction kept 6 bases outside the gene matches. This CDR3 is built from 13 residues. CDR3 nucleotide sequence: TGCAGCGTCGGAGGGACAGGGGCGTACGAGCAGTACTTC. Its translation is CSVGGTGAYEQYF.